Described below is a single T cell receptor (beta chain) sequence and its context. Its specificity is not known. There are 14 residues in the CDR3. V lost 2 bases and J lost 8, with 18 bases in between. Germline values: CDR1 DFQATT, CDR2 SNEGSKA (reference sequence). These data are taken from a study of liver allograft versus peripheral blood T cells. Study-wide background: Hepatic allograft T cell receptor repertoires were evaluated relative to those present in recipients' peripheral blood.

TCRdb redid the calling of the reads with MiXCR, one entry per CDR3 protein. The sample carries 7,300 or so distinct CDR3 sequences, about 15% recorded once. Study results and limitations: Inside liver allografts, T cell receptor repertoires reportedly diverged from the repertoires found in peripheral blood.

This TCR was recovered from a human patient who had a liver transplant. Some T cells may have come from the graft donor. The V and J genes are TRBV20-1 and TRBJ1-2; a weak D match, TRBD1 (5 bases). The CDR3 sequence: CSARLGSGRGGYTF. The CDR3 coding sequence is TGCAGTGCTAGACTCGGGTCAGGGAGGGGCGGCTACACCTTC.